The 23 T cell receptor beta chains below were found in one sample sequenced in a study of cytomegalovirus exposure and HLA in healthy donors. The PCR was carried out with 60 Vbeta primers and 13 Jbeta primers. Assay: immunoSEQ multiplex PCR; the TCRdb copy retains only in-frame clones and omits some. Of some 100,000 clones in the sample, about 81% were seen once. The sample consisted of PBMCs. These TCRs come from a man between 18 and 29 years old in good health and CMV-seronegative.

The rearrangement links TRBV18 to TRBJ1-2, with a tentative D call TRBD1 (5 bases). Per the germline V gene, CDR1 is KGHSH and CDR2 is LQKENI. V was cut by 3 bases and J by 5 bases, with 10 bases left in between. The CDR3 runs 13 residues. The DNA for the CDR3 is TGTGCCAGCTCACCTCTCAGGGAATATGGCTACACCTTC. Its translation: CASSPLREYGYTF.

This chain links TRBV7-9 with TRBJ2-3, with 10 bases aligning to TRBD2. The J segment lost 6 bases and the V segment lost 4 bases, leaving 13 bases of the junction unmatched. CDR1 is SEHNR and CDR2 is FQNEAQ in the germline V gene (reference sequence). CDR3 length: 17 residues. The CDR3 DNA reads TGTGCCAGCAGCTATACAAACGTCCTAGCGGGAGTGGATACGCAGTATTTT. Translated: CASSYTNVLAGVDTQYF.

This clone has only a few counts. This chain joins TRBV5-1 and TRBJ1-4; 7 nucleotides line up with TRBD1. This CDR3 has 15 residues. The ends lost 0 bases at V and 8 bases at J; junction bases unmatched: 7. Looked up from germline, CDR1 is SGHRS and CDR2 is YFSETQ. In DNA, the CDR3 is TGCGCCAGCAGCTTGGCTTCAGGGGGTGTCGAAAAACTGTTTTTT. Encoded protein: CASSLASGGVEKLFF.

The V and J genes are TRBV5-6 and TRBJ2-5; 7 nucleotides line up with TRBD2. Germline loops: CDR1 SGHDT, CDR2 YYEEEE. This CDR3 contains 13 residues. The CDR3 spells CGVASGLQETQYF. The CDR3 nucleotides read TGTGGGGTTGCTAGCGGACTTCAAGAGACCCAGTACTTC.

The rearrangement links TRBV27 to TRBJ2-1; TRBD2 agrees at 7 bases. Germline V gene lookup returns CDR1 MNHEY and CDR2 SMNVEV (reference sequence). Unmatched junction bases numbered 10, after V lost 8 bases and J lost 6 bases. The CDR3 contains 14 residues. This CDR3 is CASRRGGLPNEQFF. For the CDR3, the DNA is TGTGCCAGCCGTAGGGGAGGGCTACCCAATGAGCAGTTCTTC.

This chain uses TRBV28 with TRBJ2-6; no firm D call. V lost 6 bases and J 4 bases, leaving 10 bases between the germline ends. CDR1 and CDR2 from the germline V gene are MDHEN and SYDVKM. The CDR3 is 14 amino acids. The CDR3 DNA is TGTGCCAGCAGCCTCCTCCCCGGGGCCAACGTCCTGACTTTC. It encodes CASSLLPGANVLTF.

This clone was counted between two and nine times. The chain's CDR3 is CASSLTGGNQPQHF. The DNA of the CDR3 is TGTGCCAGCAGTTTGACAGGGGGCAATCAGCCCCAGCATTTT. This rearrangement joins TRBV28 to TRBJ1-5; 8 positions match TRBD1. The germline V gene encodes CDR1 MDHEN and CDR2 SYDVKM. This CDR3 comprises 14 residues. The ends lost 3 bases at V and 2 bases at J; junction bases unmatched: 0.

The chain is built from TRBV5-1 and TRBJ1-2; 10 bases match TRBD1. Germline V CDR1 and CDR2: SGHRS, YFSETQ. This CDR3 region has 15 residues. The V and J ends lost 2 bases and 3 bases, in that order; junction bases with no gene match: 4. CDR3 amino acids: CASSFAGTGDYGYTF. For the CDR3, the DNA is TGCGCCAGCAGCTTTGCCGGGACAGGGGACTATGGCTACACCTTC.

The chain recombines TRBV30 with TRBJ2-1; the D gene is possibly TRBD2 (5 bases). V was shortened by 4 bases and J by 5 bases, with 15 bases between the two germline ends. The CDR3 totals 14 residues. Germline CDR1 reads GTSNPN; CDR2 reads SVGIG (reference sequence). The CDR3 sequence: CAWKPAGQNNEQFF. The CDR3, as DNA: TGTGCCTGGAAGCCGGCGGGCCAAAACAATGAGCAGTTCTTC.

Written as DNA, the CDR3 is TGTGCCAGCAGGAGGGGGAAGGGCTACACCTTC. Translated, it gives CASRRGKGYTF. The J gene is TRBJ1-2, the V gene TRBV9, with D perhaps TRBD1 (6 bases). The germline V and J ends were trimmed by 5 bases and 8 bases, with 10 bases remaining between them. In germline, CDR1 is SGDLS, CDR2 YYNGEE. This CDR3 has 11 residues. Variable domain in full (rest from reference TRBV9 and TRBJ1-2): DSGVTQTPKHLITATGQRVTLRCSPRSGDLSVYWYQQSLDQGLQFLIQYYNGEERAKGNILERFSAQQFPDLHSELNLSSLELGDSALYFCASRRGKGYTFGSGTRLTVV.

The CDR3 spells CAWSRGSGNTIYF. CDR3 DNA sequence: TGTGCCTGGAGCAGGGGATCTGGAAACACCATATATTTT. The chain combines TRBV30 with TRBJ1-3; weak D call: TRBD1 (6 bases). This CDR3 comprises 13 residues. The V end lost 3 bases, the J end lost 1 base, and 7 bases lay between the germline ends. Per the germline V gene, CDR1 is GTSNPN and CDR2 is SVGIG (reference sequence).

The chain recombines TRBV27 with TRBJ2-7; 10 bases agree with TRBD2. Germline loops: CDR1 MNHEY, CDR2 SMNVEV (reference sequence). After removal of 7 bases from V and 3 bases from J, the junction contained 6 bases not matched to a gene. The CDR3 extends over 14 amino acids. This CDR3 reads CASTGVAGGYEQYF. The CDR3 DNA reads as TGTGCCAGCACCGGGGTAGCGGGAGGCTACGAGCAGTACTTC.

The CDR3 protein is CASSLGGGTQPQHF. In nucleotides, the CDR3 is TGTGCCAGCAGCTTGGGTGGGGGGACTCAGCCCCAGCATTTT. The chain has TRBV5-8 and TRBJ1-5, with D maybe TRBD1 (5 bases). Trimming cost V 0 bases and J 6 bases, with 10 bases left between them. The CDR3 is 14 amino acids. Per the germline V gene, CDR1 is SGHTS and CDR2 is YDEGEE.

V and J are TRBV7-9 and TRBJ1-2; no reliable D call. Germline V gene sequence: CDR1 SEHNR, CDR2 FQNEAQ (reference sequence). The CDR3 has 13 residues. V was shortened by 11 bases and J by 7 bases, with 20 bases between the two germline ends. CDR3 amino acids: CASTSFREGGYTF. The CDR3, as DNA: TGTGCCTCGACCTCCTTCCGAGAGGGTGGCTACACCTTC.

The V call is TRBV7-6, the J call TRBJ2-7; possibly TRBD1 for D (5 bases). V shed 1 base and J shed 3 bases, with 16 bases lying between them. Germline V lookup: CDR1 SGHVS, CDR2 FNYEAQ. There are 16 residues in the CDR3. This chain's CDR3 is CASSLGHRGGHYEQYF. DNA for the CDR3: TGTGCCAGCAGCTTAGGGCATAGGGGCGGTCACTACGAGCAGTACTTC.

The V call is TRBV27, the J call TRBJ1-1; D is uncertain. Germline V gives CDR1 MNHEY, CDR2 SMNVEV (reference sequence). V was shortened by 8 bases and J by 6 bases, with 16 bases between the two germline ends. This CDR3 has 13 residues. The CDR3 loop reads CASRKVGVPEAFF. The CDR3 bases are TGTGCCAGCCGCAAAGTCGGGGTCCCTGAAGCTTTCTTT.

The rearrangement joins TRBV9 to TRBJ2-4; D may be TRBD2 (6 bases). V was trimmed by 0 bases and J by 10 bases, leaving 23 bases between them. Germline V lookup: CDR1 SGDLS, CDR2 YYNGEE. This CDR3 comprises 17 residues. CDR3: CASSVGPPTGTGVIQYF. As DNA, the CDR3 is TGTGCCAGCAGCGTAGGGCCCCCAACCGGGACGGGAGTAATTCAGTACTTC.

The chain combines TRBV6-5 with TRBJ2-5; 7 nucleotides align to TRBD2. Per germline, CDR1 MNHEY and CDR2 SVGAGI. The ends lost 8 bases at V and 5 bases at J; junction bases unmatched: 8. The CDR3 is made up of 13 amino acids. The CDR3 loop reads CASGAGVAETQYF. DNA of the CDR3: TGTGCCAGCGGGGCGGGAGTTGCGGAGACCCAGTACTTC.

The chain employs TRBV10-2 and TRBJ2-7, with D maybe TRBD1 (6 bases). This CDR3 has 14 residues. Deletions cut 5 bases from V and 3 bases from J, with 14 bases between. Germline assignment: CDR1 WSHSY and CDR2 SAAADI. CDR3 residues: CASSTPGDFYEQYF. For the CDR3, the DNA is TGCGCCAGCAGTACCCCAGGGGATTTCTACGAGCAGTACTTC.

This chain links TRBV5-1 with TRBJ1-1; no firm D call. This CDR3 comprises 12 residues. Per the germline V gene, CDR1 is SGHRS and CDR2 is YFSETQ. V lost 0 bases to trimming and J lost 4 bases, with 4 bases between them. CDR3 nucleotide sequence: TGCGCCAGCAGCTTGGGGAGCACTGAAGCTTTCTTT. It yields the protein CASSLGSTEAFF.

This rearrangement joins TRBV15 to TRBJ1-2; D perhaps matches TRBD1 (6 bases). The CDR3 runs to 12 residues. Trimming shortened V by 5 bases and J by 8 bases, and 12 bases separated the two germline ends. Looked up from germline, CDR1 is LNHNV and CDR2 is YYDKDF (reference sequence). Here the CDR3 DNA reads TGTGCCACCAGCGCACAGGGCCGGGGCTACACCTTC. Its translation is CATSAQGRGYTF.

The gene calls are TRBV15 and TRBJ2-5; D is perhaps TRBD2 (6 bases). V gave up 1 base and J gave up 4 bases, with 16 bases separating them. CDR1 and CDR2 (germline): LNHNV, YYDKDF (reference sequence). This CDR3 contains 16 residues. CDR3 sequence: CATSRGGDQGGETQYF. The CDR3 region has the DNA TGTGCCACCAGCAGAGGGGGAGACCAGGGAGGAGAGACCCAGTACTTC.

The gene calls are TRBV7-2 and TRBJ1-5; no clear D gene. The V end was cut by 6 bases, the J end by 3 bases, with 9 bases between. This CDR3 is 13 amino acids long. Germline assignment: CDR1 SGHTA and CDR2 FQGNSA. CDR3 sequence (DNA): TGTGCCAGCAGGAGGATCAACAATCAGCCCCAGCATTTT. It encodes CASRRINNQPQHF.